This entry lists 23 T cell receptor beta chains sequenced from one sample in a study of blood T cell repertoires in COVID-19. Clones were sequenced by immunoSEQ multiplex PCR, and TCRdb holds only the in-frame ones, with some missing. The sample has around 250,000 clones, 86% seen once. The sample taken for sequencing was peripheral blood. Receptors originate from a man aged 80 or over with acute or convalescent COVID-19.

The rearrangement uses TRBV6-1 and TRBJ1-2; perhaps TRBD1 as D (6 bases). V gave up 2 bases and J gave up 7 bases, with 11 bases separating them. Germline loops: CDR1 MNHNS, CDR2 SASEGT. The CDR3 length is 13 residues. CDR3: CASSELGAGGYTF. The CDR3 DNA reads TGTGCCAGCAGTGAACTGGGGGCGGGTGGCTACACCTTC.

The chain is built from TRBV6-5 and TRBJ1-1, with a weak D call TRBD1 (5 bases). V lost 6 bases, J lost 1 base, and 12 bases lay in between. CDR1 and CDR2 from the germline V gene are MNHEY and SVGAGI. There are 14 residues in the CDR3. The CDR3 loop reads CASRPQGKNTEAFF. The CDR3, as DNA: TGTGCCAGCAGACCGCAGGGTAAGAACACTGAAGCTTTCTTT.

In its sample, this clone was seen a few times. V usage is TRBV6-5 and J usage is TRBJ2-7; D gene ambiguous. Germline V gives CDR1 MNHEY, CDR2 SVGAGI. V was pared by 3 bases and J by 2 bases, with 14 bases between. There are 15 residues in the CDR3. The DNA for the CDR3 is TGTGCCAGCAGTTATAAAGGCGGTGGCACCTACGAGCAGTACTTC. Encoded protein: CASSYKGGGTYEQYF.

This clone was observed once. The genes are TRBV15 and TRBJ1-5; D unclear. Germline CDR1 is LNHNV and CDR2 is YYDKDF (reference sequence). The CDR3 is made up of 19 amino acids. Trimming stripped 0 bases from V and 0 bases from J, with 18 bases between. In DNA form, the CDR3 reads TGTGCCACCAGCAGAGATCAGGACCCGGAGCGGTTTAGCAATCAGCCCCAGCATTTT. Residues: CATSRDQDPERFSNQPQHF.

The V and J genes are TRBV2 and TRBJ1-1; TRBD1 is a possible D gene (6 bases). Trimming took 5 bases from V and 3 from J, leaving 10 bases between them. CDR1 SNHLY and CDR2 FYNNEI come from the germline V gene. This CDR3 has 13 amino acids. The DNA of the CDR3 is TGTGCCAGCAGTCCCCGGACAGACACTGAAGCTTTCTTT. This sequence encodes CASSPRTDTEAFF.

V is TRBV27 and J is TRBJ2-1; no clear D gene. V shed 2 bases and J shed 4 bases, with 6 bases lying between them. Germline CDR1 MNHEY, CDR2 SMNVEV (reference sequence). The CDR3 runs to 13 residues. As DNA, the CDR3 is TGTGCCAGCAGTTTAAACAGTTACAATGAGCAGTTCTTC. It is translated as CASSLNSYNEQFF.

The CDR3 sequence: CASSVGEGGNREKLFF. CDR3 DNA sequence: TGTGCCAGCAGTGTAGGCGAAGGGGGTAATCGGGAAAAACTGTTTTTT. The chain joins TRBV6-1 to TRBJ1-4, with D possibly being TRBD1 (6 bases). The CDR3 runs to 16 residues. Germline V gene sequence: CDR1 MNHNS, CDR2 SASEGT. The ends were cut back, 4 bases at V and 8 bases at J, with 20 bases in the middle.

V and J are TRBV5-1 and TRBJ2-1; TRBD2 agrees at 10 bases. CDR3 size: 18 residues. Germline V lookup: CDR1 SGHRS, CDR2 YFSETQ. V was pared by 4 bases and J by 0 bases, with 10 bases of the junction left unmatched. This chain's CDR3 is CASSPLTSGVSSYNEQFF. In DNA, the CDR3 is TGCGCCAGCAGCCCCCTCACTAGCGGGGTAAGCTCCTACAATGAGCAGTTCTTC.

V usage is TRBV4-3 and J usage is TRBJ2-7; D is possibly TRBD1 (5 bases). The germline V and J ends were trimmed by 4 bases and 5 bases, with 15 bases remaining between them. Per the germline V gene, CDR1 is LGHNA and CDR2 is YSLEER. CDR3 length: 14 residues. CDR3 nucleotide sequence: TGCGCCAGCAGCCCAGCCCAGGGCCGTGACGAGCAGTACTTC. It specifies CASSPAQGRDEQYF.

V gene TRBV18 combines with J gene TRBJ2-2, with a weak D call TRBD2 (5 bases). V was cut by 2 bases and J by 7 bases, with 8 bases left in between. Germline V CDR1 and CDR2: KGHSH, LQKENI. The length of the CDR3 is 13 residues. The CDR3 here is CASSPGLGGELFF. The CDR3 bases are TGTGCCAGCTCACCAGGACTGGGCGGGGAGCTGTTTTTT.

The rearrangement uses TRBV19 and TRBJ2-7; D remains ambiguous. The CDR3 contains 13 residues. CDR1 and CDR2 from the germline V gene are LNHDA and SQIVND (reference sequence). Trimming removed 1 base at V and 2 bases at J, with 6 bases between. The CDR3 nucleotides are TGTGCCAGTAGTATAGGGCTCACCTACGAGCAGTACTTC. Translation: CASSIGLTYEQYF.

Only one count was recorded for this clone. This chain uses TRBV11-3 with TRBJ2-1; 9 bases are a match to TRBD1. The V gene end was trimmed by 1 base and the J gene end by 7 bases; junction bases not matched to a gene: 2. The germline CDR1 and CDR2 sequences are SGHNT and YENEEA. The CDR3 length is 14 residues. The DNA of the CDR3 is TGTGCCAGCAGCTTAGGACAGGGGGTGAATGAGCAGTTCTTC. As protein: CASSLGQGVNEQFF.

The rearrangement joins TRBV9 to TRBJ1-1, with D possibly TRBD1 on 5 matching bases. The ends were cut back, 2 bases at V and 1 base at J, with 18 bases in the middle. The CDR3 is 17 amino acids. Germline CDR1 and CDR2: SGDLS and YYNGEE. The CDR3 DNA reads as TGTGCCAGCAGCGTCGACCCTCCTGGGGGGGGGAACACTGAAGCTTTCTTT. Its protein is CASSVDPPGGGNTEAFF.

This clone was detected only a few times. The chain is built from TRBV5-1 and TRBJ2-2, with 14 nucleotides matching TRBD2. The ends lost 4 bases at V and 0 bases at J; junction bases unmatched: 8. The CDR3 loop spans 19 amino acids. Germline lookup yields CDR1 SGHRS and CDR2 YFSETQ. The CDR3 DNA is TGCGCCAGCAGCAAAAGGGGACTAGCGGGAGCCTCGAACACCGGGGAGCTGTTTTTT. Protein sequence: CASSKRGLAGASNTGELFF.

The chain combines TRBV7-2 with TRBJ2-1; 11 nucleotides line up with TRBD2. The CDR3 extends over 15 amino acids. Germline lookup yields CDR1 SGHTA and CDR2 FQGNSA. Germline trimming cut 3 bases from V and 4 bases from J; bases unmatched to any gene: 2. The CDR3: CASSLTSGVYNEQFF. In nucleotides, the CDR3 is TGTGCCAGCAGCTTGACTAGCGGGGTATACAATGAGCAGTTCTTC.

The J gene is TRBJ1-2, the V gene TRBV3-1 (or the pseudogene TRBV3-2), with D perhaps matching TRBD1 (6 bases). This CDR3 comprises 13 residues. CDR1 and CDR2 (germline): LGHDT, YNNKEL (reference sequence). V lost 6 bases to trimming and J lost 8 bases, with 16 bases between them. The CDR3 reads CASSFSGDRGYTF. CDR3 bases: TGTGCCAGCAGTTTCTCAGGGGACCGGGGCTACACCTTC.

The chain has TRBV3-1 (or the pseudogene TRBV3-2) and TRBJ1-5; D is unresolved. V gave up 3 bases and J gave up 0 bases, with 3 bases separating them. Germline V gene sequence: CDR1 LGHDT, CDR2 YNNKEL (reference sequence). The CDR3 is 13 residues long. CDR3 residues: CASSHNSNQPQHF. The DNA of the CDR3 is TGTGCCAGCAGCCATAATAGCAATCAGCCCCAGCATTTT.

This chain's CDR3 is CASSFGRVTDTQYF. In nucleotides, the CDR3 is TGTGCCAGCAGTTTTGGCAGGGTCACAGATACGCAGTATTTT. This sequence joins TRBV27 and TRBJ2-3, with D possibly TRBD1 on 5 matching bases. CDR1 is MNHEY and CDR2 is SMNVEV in the germline V gene (reference sequence). The CDR3 is 14 residues long. The V and J ends lost 3 bases and 2 bases respectively, with 9 bases between them.

This clone was detected once. This CDR3 is also generated by other DNA sequences in the sample. The CDR3, as DNA: TGTGCCAGCTCAGAGGGACAAAACACTGAAGCTTTCTTT. It yields the protein CASSEGQNTEAFF. The chain links TRBV18 to TRBJ1-1; the D gene is possibly TRBD1 (6 bases). Germline V lookup: CDR1 KGHSH, CDR2 LQKENI. This CDR3 region has 13 residues. The V and J ends lost 5 bases and 2 bases respectively, with 9 bases between them.

This clone came up a few times. The V and J genes are TRBV6-4 and TRBJ1-2; D call uncertain. CDR3 length: 14 residues. Germline V gene sequence: CDR1 MRHNA, CDR2 SNTAGT. V was clipped by 4 bases and J by 4 bases, with 13 bases between them. The CDR3 loop reads CASSANPGPYGYTF. CDR3 nucleotide sequence: TGTGCCAGCAGTGCGAACCCCGGTCCCTATGGCTACACCTTC.

The rearrangement links TRBV2 to TRBJ2-2; D is possibly TRBD1 (6 bases). The ends were cut back, 8 bases at V and 5 bases at J, with 12 bases in the middle. Germline CDR1 is SNHLY and CDR2 is FYNNEI. CDR3 length: 13 amino acids. The CDR3 DNA sequence: TGTGCCAGCGCCCAGGGGTGGACCGGGGAGCTGTTTTTT. Residues: CASAQGWTGELFF.

The chain is built from TRBV19 and TRBJ2-2, with 9 bases identical to TRBD1. The junction had 1 base not matched to a gene; V was cut back by 5 bases and J by 6 bases. Germline V CDR1 and CDR2: LNHDA, SQIVND (reference sequence). CDR3 length: 13 residues. The CDR3 is CASSGDRAGELFF. The CDR3 DNA sequence: TGTGCCAGTAGTGGGGACAGGGCCGGGGAGCTGTTTTTT.

This clone was detected a few times. The chain joins TRBV4-2 to TRBJ2-1, with D tentatively TRBD2 (6 bases). This CDR3 region has 13 residues. Germline CDR1 LGHNA, CDR2 YNFKEQ. With 4 bases removed from V and 12 bases from J, the gap between germline ends came to 16 bases. The CDR3 loop is CASSPRAGEVQFF. Here the CDR3 DNA reads TGTGCCAGCAGCCCCAGAGCCGGGGAGGTGCAGTTCTTC.